The 3 T cell receptor beta chains presented below share a single source sample, sequenced in a study of T cells in tumors and immune-related adverse events. Measured with immunoSEQ multiplex PCR; TCRdb has only the in-frame clones, and not every one. The sample yields around 5,000 clones, 65% seen once. The specimen was gut tissue, collected from a patient treated with anti-PD-1 therapy. Receptors originate from a female donor with metastatic renal cell carcinoma.

The rearrangement uses TRBV19 and TRBJ2-7, with 11 positions matching TRBD1. The CDR3 is 18 amino acids. The V and J ends lost 5 bases and 3 bases, in that order; junction bases with no gene match: 15. Germline V gene sequence: CDR1 LNHDA, CDR2 SQIVND (reference sequence). In DNA, the CDR3 is TGTGCCAGTAGTCTTGGACAGGGGGCGTCGGGGCTACGCTACGAGCAGTACTTC. It yields the protein CASSLGQGASGLRYEQYF. Full variable domain (remainder filled in from reference TRBV19 and TRBJ2-7): DGGITQSPKYLFRKEGQNVTLSCEQNLNHDAMYWYRQDPGQGLRLIYYSQIVNDFQKGDIAEGYSVSREKKESFPLTVTSAQKNPTAFYLCASSLGQGASGLRYEQYFGPGTRLTVT.

Here the CDR3 reads CASREYYEQYF. The DNA for the CDR3 is TGTGCCAGCAGGGAATACTACGAGCAGTACTTC. The chain employs TRBV6-6 and TRBJ2-7; D not resolved. Germline V gives CDR1 MNHNY, CDR2 SVGAGI (reference sequence). V gave up 6 bases and J gave up 3 bases, with 6 bases separating them. The CDR3 has 11 amino acids.

The V gene is TRBV11-2, the J gene TRBJ1-2; tentatively, D is TRBD1 (6 bases). The CDR3 consists of 13 residues. With 5 bases removed from V and 4 bases from J, the gap between germline ends came to 11 bases. Germline loops: CDR1 SGHAT, CDR2 FQNNGV. The CDR3 is CASSLTGPYGYTF. The CDR3 nucleotides read TGTGCCAGCAGCCTGACAGGACCCTATGGCTACACCTTC.